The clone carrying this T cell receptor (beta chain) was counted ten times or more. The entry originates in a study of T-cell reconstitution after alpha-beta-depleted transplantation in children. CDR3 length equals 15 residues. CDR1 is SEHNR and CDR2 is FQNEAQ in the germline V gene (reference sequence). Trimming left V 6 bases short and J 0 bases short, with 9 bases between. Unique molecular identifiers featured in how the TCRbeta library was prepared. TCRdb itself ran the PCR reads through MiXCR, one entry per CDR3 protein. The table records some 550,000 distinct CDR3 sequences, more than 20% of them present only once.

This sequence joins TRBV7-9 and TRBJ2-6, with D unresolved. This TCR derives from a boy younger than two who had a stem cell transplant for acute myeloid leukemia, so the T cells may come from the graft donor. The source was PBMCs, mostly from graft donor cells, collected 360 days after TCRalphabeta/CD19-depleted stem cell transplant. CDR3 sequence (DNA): TGTGCCAGCAGGTATTTCACCTCTGGGGCCAACGTCCTGACTTTC. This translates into CASRYFTSGANVLTF. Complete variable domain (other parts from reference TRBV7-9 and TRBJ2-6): DTGVSQNPRHKITKRGQNVTFRCDPISEHNRLYWYRQTLGQGPEFLTYFQNEAQLEKSRLLSDRFSAERPKGSFSTLEIQRTEQGDSAMYLCASRYFTSGANVLTFGAGSRLTVL.